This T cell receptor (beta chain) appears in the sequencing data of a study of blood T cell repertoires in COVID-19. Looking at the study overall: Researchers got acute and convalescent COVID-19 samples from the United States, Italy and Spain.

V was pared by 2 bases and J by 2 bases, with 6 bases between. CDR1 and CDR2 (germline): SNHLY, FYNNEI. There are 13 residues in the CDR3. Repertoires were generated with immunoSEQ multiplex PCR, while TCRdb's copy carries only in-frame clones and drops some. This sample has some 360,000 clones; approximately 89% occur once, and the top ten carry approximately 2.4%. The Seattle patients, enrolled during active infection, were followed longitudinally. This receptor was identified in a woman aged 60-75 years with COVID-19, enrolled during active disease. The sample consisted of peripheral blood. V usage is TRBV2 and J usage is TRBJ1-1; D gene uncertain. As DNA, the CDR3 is TGTGCCAGCAGTGAACCCTTTAACACTGAAGCTTTCTTT. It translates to CASSEPFNTEAFF.